Presented here are 24 T cell receptor beta chains from one specimen sequenced in a study of blood T cell repertoires in COVID-19. The protocol was immunoSEQ multiplex PCR, while the TCRdb copy is restricted to in-frame clones and leaves out a portion. This table holds about 110,000 clones, over 65% found once. The specimen sequenced was peripheral blood. The receptors originated from a woman aged 60-75 years with acute or convalescent COVID-19.

The chain recombines TRBV7-3 with TRBJ2-1, with TRBD2 matching 8 bases. This CDR3 is built from 15 residues. The V gene's germline CDR1 is SGHTA and CDR2 FQGTGA. The ends lost 4 bases at V and 6 bases at J; junction bases unmatched: 8. The CDR3 reads CASSSGLAGVNEQFF. CDR3 DNA sequence: TGTGCCAGCAGCTCCGGACTAGCTGGGGTCAATGAGCAGTTCTTC.

V gene TRBV28 combines with J gene TRBJ2-2; D might be TRBD2 (6 bases). V dropped 7 bases and J dropped 6 bases, with 15 bases sitting between them. This CDR3 has 14 residues. Germline loops: CDR1 MDHEN, CDR2 SYDVKM. This CDR3 is CASTPGVVAGELFF. The DNA for the CDR3 is TGTGCCAGCACCCCGGGGGTGGTGGCCGGGGAGCTGTTTTTT.

The rearrangement uses TRBV20-1 and TRBJ1-2, with 9 bases identical to TRBD1. The germline V gene has CDR1 DFQATT and CDR2 SNEGSKA (reference sequence). The trim removed 3 bases at V and 4 bases at J, leaving 3 bases unmatched. This CDR3 region has 13 residues. The DNA for the CDR3 is TGCAGTGCTAGTGCGGACAGGGGCTATGGCTACACCTTC. This translates into CSASADRGYGYTF.

This chain joins TRBV19 and TRBJ1-5, with no clear D. Deletions cut 7 bases from V and 7 bases from J, with 20 bases between. Germline-derived CDR1 and CDR2 are LNHDA and SQIVND (reference sequence). This CDR3 is 15 amino acids long. Here the CDR3 reads CASTLGRELVQPQHF. The CDR3 DNA is TGTGCCAGTACCCTGGGGAGGGAGCTGGTCCAGCCCCAGCATTTT.

The V call is TRBV7-9, the J call TRBJ1-5; no clear D gene. The germline V gene encodes CDR1 SEHNR and CDR2 FQNEAQ (reference sequence). V lost 5 bases, J lost 7 bases, and 9 bases lay in between. This CDR3 is built from 12 residues. The CDR3 DNA reads TGTGCCAGCAGCCTTACAGAACAGCCCCAGCATTTT. Translating gives CASSLTEQPQHF.

This clone was seen only a few times. This sequence joins TRBV5-8 and TRBJ1-2; TRBD1 agrees at 7 bases. This CDR3 has 14 residues. V shed 4 bases, J shed 1 base, and the junction held 4 bases outside the gene matches. CDR1 SGHTS and CDR2 YDEGEE come from the germline V gene. The CDR3 nucleotides read TGTGCCAGCAGCCGGGGACAGCATAACTATGGCTACACCTTC. It encodes CASSRGQHNYGYTF.

The sample holds a few counts of this clone. CDR3 sequence reads: CASSLGGVGYTF. The DNA of the CDR3 is TGTGCCAGCAGCCTAGGAGGGGTTGGCTACACCTTC. This chain links TRBV28 with TRBJ1-2, with D maybe TRBD1 (5 bases). Germline lookup yields CDR1 MDHEN and CDR2 SYDVKM. CDR3 size: 12 residues. Trimming shortened V by 6 bases and J by 7 bases, and 12 bases separated the two germline ends.

CDR3 bases: TGTGCCAGCAGCTTAGCGGGGGTGGGAGGGACCGATACGCAGTATTTT. Protein product: CASSLAGVGGTDTQYF. V usage is TRBV7-2 and J usage is TRBJ2-3, with TRBD2 matching 7 bases. Germline-derived CDR1 and CDR2 are SGHTA and FQGNSA. The CDR3 is made up of 16 amino acids. With V trimmed by 0 bases and J by 6 bases, 9 bases remained unmatched.

This clone was observed a handful of times. The V call is TRBV27, the J call TRBJ1-2; tentatively, D is TRBD1 (6 bases). Germline CDR1 is MNHEY and CDR2 is SMNVEV (reference sequence). This CDR3 contains 15 residues. Trimming took 2 bases from V and 0 from J, leaving 10 bases between them. The CDR3 region has the DNA TGTGCCAGCAGTTTAGGGGGGGGCGCTAACTATGGCTACACCTTC. Its protein is CASSLGGGANYGYTF.

This clone was seen a single time. The gene calls are TRBV11-2 and TRBJ1-6; no definite D call. This CDR3 comprises 13 residues. Germline V CDR1 and CDR2: SGHAT, FQNNGV. Trimming pared 4 bases from V and 7 bases from J, leaving 8 bases between. The CDR3 DNA sequence: TGTGCCAGCAGCTCCCCCCCGAATTCACCCCTCCACTTT. It yields the protein CASSSPPNSPLHF.

The rearrangement joins TRBV6-5 to TRBJ2-7; D is perhaps TRBD1 (6 bases). The CDR3 consists of 15 residues. Germline V gives CDR1 MNHEY, CDR2 SVGAGI. V was trimmed by 5 bases and J by 2 bases, leaving 16 bases between them. CDR3 protein: CASSLPRTATYEQYF. In nucleotides, the CDR3 is TGTGCCAGCAGTCTCCCCCGGACAGCTACCTACGAGCAGTACTTC.

This chain uses TRBV7-3 with TRBJ2-1, with TRBD2 matching over 10 bases. This CDR3 comprises 15 residues. V lost 5 bases to trimming and J lost 2 bases; unmatched junction nucleotides: 3. Germline V gene data show CDR1 as SGHTA and CDR2 as FQGTGA. CDR3 bases: TGTGCCAGCAGCCAGGGACTAGCGCCCTACAATGAGCAGTTCTTC. Its translation: CASSQGLAPYNEQFF. Looking up the rest from reference TRBV7-3 and TRBJ2-1 gives the full variable domain: GAGVSQTPSNKVTEKGKYVELRCDPISGHTALYWYRQSLGQGPEFLIYFQGTGAADDSGLPNDRFFAVRPEGSVSTLKIQRTERGDSAVYLCASSQGLAPYNEQFFGPGTRLTVL.

This chain joins TRBV25-1 and TRBJ1-1; D not resolved. There are 13 residues in the CDR3. Germline CDR1 reads MGHDK; CDR2 reads SYGVNS. V dropped 4 bases and J dropped 2 bases, with 8 bases sitting between them. The CDR3 sequence is CASSGGSNTEAFF. The CDR3 nucleotides read TGTGCCAGCAGTGGAGGTAGCAACACTGAAGCTTTCTTT.

This rearrangement joins TRBV7-9 to TRBJ2-5, with 8 bases that match TRBD2. The CDR3 runs to 15 residues. Germline CDR1 SEHNR, CDR2 FQNEAQ (reference sequence). V dropped 4 bases and J dropped 5; count of bases not matched to a gene: 9. In DNA, the CDR3 is TGTGCCAGCAGCTCACGGGGACTAGAGCGGGAGACCCAGTACTTC. Translated: CASSSRGLERETQYF.

The CDR3 sequence: CASSTPGLASHTGGANVLTF. Written as DNA, the CDR3 is TGTGCCAGCAGCACCCCGGGACTAGCGTCCCACACGGGGGGGGCCAACGTCCTGACTTTC. This chain joins TRBV3-1 (or the pseudogene TRBV3-2) and TRBJ2-6; 10 bases line up with TRBD2. The germline V gene encodes CDR1 LGHDT and CDR2 YNNKEL (reference sequence). This CDR3 is 20 amino acids long. V lost 5 bases, J lost 4 bases, and 17 bases stayed unmatched.

The gene calls are TRBV24-1 and TRBJ1-1; TRBD1 is a possible D gene (5 bases). Trimming removed 10 bases from V and 3 bases from J, with 14 bases in between. The CDR3 has 13 amino acids. Looked up from germline, CDR1 is KGHDR and CDR2 is SFDVKD. CDR3 region: CATRRDYDTEAFF. CDR3 nucleotide sequence: TGTGCCACGCGCAGGGACTATGACACTGAAGCTTTCTTT.

The chain has TRBV11-3 and TRBJ2-1; 13 positions match TRBD2. The V and J ends lost 5 bases and 7 bases, in that order; junction bases with no gene match: 8. This CDR3 region has 16 residues. The germline V gene has CDR1 SGHNT and CDR2 YENEEA. The CDR3 DNA reads as TGTGCCAGCAGCGAAGGACTAGCGGGAGTAAAGAATGAGCAGTTCTTC. This translates into CASSEGLAGVKNEQFF.

This clone has a single count. The chain combines TRBV6-5 with TRBJ1-2; 9 nucleotides align to TRBD1. The V gene's germline CDR1 is MNHEY and CDR2 SVGAGI. The CDR3 contains 14 residues. V was clipped by 6 bases and J by 4 bases; unmatched bases: 6. CDR3 nucleotides: TGTGCCAGCAGACCCTTGACAGGGGGCTATGGCTACACCTTC. It is translated as CASRPLTGGYGYTF.

The J gene is TRBJ2-3, the V gene TRBV30; TRBD2 might be the D (7 bases). Germline values: CDR1 GTSNPN, CDR2 SVGIG (reference sequence). The CDR3 extends over 14 amino acids. V lost 1 base and J lost 2, with 10 bases in between. The CDR3 here is CAWSEGGVTDTQYF. The CDR3 bases are TGTGCCTGGAGTGAGGGGGGGGTCACAGATACGCAGTATTTT.

The chain is built from TRBV6-5 and TRBJ2-7; 8 positions agree with TRBD2. The CDR3 spans 13 residues. Germline CDR1 reads MNHEY; CDR2 reads SVGAGI. Trimming removed 9 bases from V and 3 bases from J; junction bases left unmatched: 7. CDR3 in DNA: TGTGCCAGTTGGGGGACTAGTGGCTACGAGCAGTACTTC. This translates into CASWGTSGYEQYF.

This chain joins TRBV6-2 or TRBV6-3 and TRBJ2-1; 7 bases agree with TRBD2. Germline V CDR1 and CDR2: MNHEY, SVGEGT. The length of the CDR3 is 15 residues. V gave up 5 bases and J gave up 5 bases; unmatched junction bases: 9. The CDR3, as DNA: TGTGCCAGCAGTCCACTTGGGCTAGCGGACAATGAGCAGTTCTTC. As protein: CASSPLGLADNEQFF.

This chain connects TRBV10-3 to TRBJ2-1, with 12 positions matching TRBD2. The CDR3 spans 14 residues. The ends lost 4 bases at V and 8 bases at J; junction bases unmatched: 3. CDR1 and CDR2 from the germline V gene are ENHRY and SYGVKD. The CDR3 DNA sequence: TGTGCCATCAGTGCTAGCGGGGGGGCCGATGAGCAGTTCTTC. This sequence encodes CAISASGGADEQFF.

The V call is TRBV28, the J call TRBJ1-1, with D perhaps TRBD1 (5 bases). V was shortened by 5 bases and J by 5 bases, with 18 bases between the two germline ends. Germline V gene data show CDR1 as MDHEN and CDR2 as SYDVKM. The CDR3 extends over 15 amino acids. CDR3 sequence: CASSPRDGGSTEAFF. For the CDR3, the DNA is TGTGCCAGCAGTCCACGGGATGGGGGGAGTACTGAAGCTTTCTTT.

The chain combines TRBV5-1 with TRBJ2-2, with TRBD1 identical over 7 bases. The CDR3 sequence is 16 residues long. With V trimmed by 3 bases and J by 1 base, 6 bases remained unmatched. The germline gives CDR1 SGHRS, CDR2 YFSETQ. DNA of the CDR3: TGCGCCAGCAGCTCACCCGGGACAGAGAACACCGGGGAGCTGTTTTTT. Translating gives CASSSPGTENTGELFF.